These 10 T cell receptor beta chains share one sample of origin, sequenced in a study of identical twins' blood T cells (dated by TCRdb to the early 2010s). Library preparation used 5' RACE. These reads were obtained on an Illumina Genome Analyzer IIx. In-frame beta chains were kept once TCRdb had trimmed the public reads at Q25 with fastp and called clones with MiXCR. Every entry covers one CDR3 protein and lists the most common genes and DNA from its rows. This sample comprises hundreds of thousands of distinct CDR3 sequences, roughly 30% of them detected only once. Together, the top ten hold more than 5.5% of the sample. Specimen: PBMCs. All receptors come from a woman aged 18 to 55 in good health.

The rearrangement joins TRBV13 to TRBJ1-2; D is possibly TRBD1 (5 bases). CDR3 length: 13 amino acids. Trimming removed 5 bases from V and 3 bases from J, with 10 bases in between. Germline V gives CDR1 PRHDT, CDR2 FYEKMQ (reference sequence). CDR3 loop: CASSLQTDYGYTF. CDR3 in DNA: TGTGCCAGCAGCCTCCAGACAGACTATGGCTACACCTTC.

This chain joins TRBV11-2 and TRBJ1-3; no reliable D call. Germline V CDR1 and CDR2: SGHAT, FQNNGV. CDR3 length: 12 residues. V was trimmed by 5 bases and J by 4 bases, leaving 6 bases between them. Here the CDR3 reads CASSDRGNTIYF. Written as DNA, the CDR3 is TGTGCCAGCAGCGACCGGGGAAACACCATATATTTT. The full variable domain, with the rest looked up from reference TRBV11-2 and TRBJ1-3, is EAGVAQSPRYKIIEKRQSVAFWCNPISGHATLYWYQQILGQGPKLLIQFQNNGVVDDSQLPKDRFSAERLKGVDSTLKIQPAKLEDSAVYLCASSDRGNTIYFGEGSWLTVV.

V and J are TRBV6-5 and TRBJ1-2; the D is unclear. The V end was cut by 7 bases, the J end by 4 bases, with 22 bases between. The germline V gene has CDR1 MNHEY and CDR2 SVGAGI. The CDR3 spans 16 residues. CDR3 nucleotides: TGTGCCAGCACCGCAGTTAAGCTGGGGAAAGGCTATGGCTACACCTTC. This gives the protein CASTAVKLGKGYGYTF.

Only a few counts were recorded for this clonotype. The chain joins TRBV6-2 or TRBV6-3 to TRBJ1-1; D is perhaps TRBD1 (6 bases). CDR1 and CDR2 (germline): MNHEY, SVGEGT. This CDR3 contains 16 residues. Trimming left V 2 bases short and J 2 bases short, with 15 bases between. The CDR3 loop is CASSYIGTWPNTEAFF. The CDR3 nucleotides are TGTGCCAGCAGTTACATCGGGACATGGCCAAACACTGAAGCTTTCTTT.

The CDR3, as DNA: TGTGCCAGCAGCTTAGGAGCGGGTCCGGACAATCAGCCCCAGCATTTT. It encodes CASSLGAGPDNQPQHF. The chain couples TRBV7-9 to TRBJ1-5; D is undetermined. The CDR3 contains 16 residues. The ends were cut back, 1 base at V and 3 bases at J, with 13 bases in the middle. Germline V gene sequence: CDR1 SEHNR, CDR2 FQNEAQ (reference sequence).

The V call is TRBV6-5, the J call TRBJ1-3; no reliable D call. The CDR3 covers 13 residues. Trimming cost V 6 bases and J 0 bases, with 6 bases left between them. The germline V gene has CDR1 MNHEY and CDR2 SVGAGI. CDR3 protein: CASRNFSGNTIYF. DNA for the CDR3: TGTGCCAGCAGGAACTTCTCTGGAAACACCATATATTTT.

This clonotype was seen a few times. The chain is built from TRBV2 and TRBJ1-4, with D uncertain. CDR3 size: 14 residues. Per the germline V gene, CDR1 is SNHLY and CDR2 is FYNNEI. V was shortened by 8 bases and J by 7 bases, with 17 bases between the two germline ends. DNA of the CDR3: TGTGCCAGCCAGTGGAGGTCGGAACGTGAAAAACTGTTTTTT. Encoded protein: CASQWRSEREKLFF. The variable domain in full, with the rest retrieved from reference TRBV2 and TRBJ1-4, is EPEVTQTPSHQVTQMGQEVILRCVPISNHLYFYWYRQILGQKVEFLVSFYNNEISEKSEIFDDQFSVERPDGSNFTLKIRSTKLEDSAMYFCASQWRSEREKLFFGSGTQLSVL.

As concerns this clonotype: Lacking the conserved final phenylalanine or tryptophan, this CDR3 likely reflects a read error. The gene calls are TRBV20-1 and TRBJ1-5, with 8 nucleotides matching TRBD1. The CDR3 consists of 15 residues. Losses at the gene ends were 5 bases for V and 0 bases for J; bases not matched to a gene: 6. The V gene's germline CDR1 is DFQATT and CDR2 SNEGSKA (reference sequence). The CDR3 sequence: CSASRDRYSNQPQHL. CDR3 sequence (DNA): TGCAGTGCTTCCCGGGACAGGTATAGCAATCAGCCCCAGCATCTT.

This chain joins TRBV6-5 and TRBJ1-2; unclear D gene. V was shortened by 6 bases and J by 1 base, with 9 bases between the two germline ends. Germline CDR1 reads MNHEY; CDR2 reads SVGAGI. This CDR3 comprises 13 residues. Here the CDR3 DNA reads TGTGCCAGCAGAAACGGGATTAACTATGGCTACACCTTC. Residues: CASRNGINYGYTF.

Concerning this clonotype itself: A single base separates this from a much larger clone, so it may be a read error. This chain joins TRBV12-3 or TRBV12-4 and TRBJ1-1; weak D call: TRBD1 (5 bases). The CDR3 runs to 11 residues. The CDR3 DNA is TGTGCCCGCAGGGCGACGGAGCAAGCTTTCTTT. This encodes CARRATEQAFF.